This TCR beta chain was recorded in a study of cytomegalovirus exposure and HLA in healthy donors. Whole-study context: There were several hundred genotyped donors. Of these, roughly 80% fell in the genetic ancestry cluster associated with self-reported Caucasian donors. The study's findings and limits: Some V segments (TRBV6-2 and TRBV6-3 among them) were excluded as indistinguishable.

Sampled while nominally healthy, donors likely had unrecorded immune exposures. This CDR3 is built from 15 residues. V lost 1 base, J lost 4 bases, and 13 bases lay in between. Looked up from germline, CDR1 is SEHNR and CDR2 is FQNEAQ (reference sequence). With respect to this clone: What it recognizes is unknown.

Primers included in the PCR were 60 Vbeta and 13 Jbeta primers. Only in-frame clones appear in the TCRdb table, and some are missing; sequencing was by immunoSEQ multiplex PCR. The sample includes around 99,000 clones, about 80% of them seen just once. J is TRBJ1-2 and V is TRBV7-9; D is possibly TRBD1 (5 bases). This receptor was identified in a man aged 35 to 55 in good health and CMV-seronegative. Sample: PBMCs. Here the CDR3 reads CASSLGDQGIYGYTF. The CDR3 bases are TGTGCCAGCAGCTTAGGTGATCAGGGTATCTATGGCTACACCTTC.